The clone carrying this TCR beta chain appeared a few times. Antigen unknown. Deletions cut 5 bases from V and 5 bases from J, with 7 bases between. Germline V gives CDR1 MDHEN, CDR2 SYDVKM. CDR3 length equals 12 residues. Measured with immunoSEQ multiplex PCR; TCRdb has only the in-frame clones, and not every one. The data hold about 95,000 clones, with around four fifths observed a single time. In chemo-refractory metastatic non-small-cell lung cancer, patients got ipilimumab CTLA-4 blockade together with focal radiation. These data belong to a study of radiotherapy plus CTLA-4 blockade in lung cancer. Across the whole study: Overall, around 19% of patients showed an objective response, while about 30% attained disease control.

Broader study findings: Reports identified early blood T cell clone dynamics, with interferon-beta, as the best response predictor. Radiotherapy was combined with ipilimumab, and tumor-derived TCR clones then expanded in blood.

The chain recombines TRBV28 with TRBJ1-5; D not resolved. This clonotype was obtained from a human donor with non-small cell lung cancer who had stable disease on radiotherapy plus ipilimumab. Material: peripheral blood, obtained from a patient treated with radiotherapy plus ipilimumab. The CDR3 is CASSARDQPQHF. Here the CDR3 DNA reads TGTGCCAGCAGTGCCAGAGATCAGCCCCAGCATTTT.